This TCR beta chain stems from a study of blood T cell repertoires in COVID-19. Study as a whole: Spain, Italy and the United States supplied samples that represented acute and convalescent COVID-19.

Repertoires were generated with immunoSEQ multiplex PCR, while TCRdb's copy carries only in-frame clones and drops some. Among around 130,000 clones listed, 84% were seen once. CDR1 is MNHEY, CDR2 SVGEGT, per germline. CDR3 size: 14 residues. V dropped 6 bases and J dropped 0 bases, with 10 bases sitting between them. What was sequenced was PBMCs or T cells enriched from blood (not recorded which). The source is a woman aged 30 to 39 who had recovered from COVID-19. This chain uses TRBV6-2 or TRBV6-3 with TRBJ2-3, with a possible D match to TRBD2 (5 bases). The CDR3 nucleotides read TGTGCCAGCAGCCGTAGCGAAAGCACAGATACGCAGTATTTT. Amino acid sequence: CASSRSESTDTQYF.